This TCR beta chain is drawn from a study of response to subunit inactivated influenza vaccine. The CDR3 loop spans 14 amino acids. Germline-derived CDR1 and CDR2 are DFQATT and SNEGSKA (reference sequence). V was clipped by 3 bases and J by 9 bases, with 18 bases between them. From the RT-PCR reads, TCRdb called clonotypes with MiXCR, one entry per CDR3 protein. Among around 570,000 distinct CDR3 sequences listed, roughly 10% were seen once. This clonotype was seen only a few times. These data also formed part of another study, on T cells expressing NK-cell markers. Per that study: The authors made TCR beta cDNA libraries by 5'RACE template switching. This switching added a universal primer site and UMIs.

This chain connects TRBV20-1 to TRBJ1-5, with TRBD1 as a possible D gene (5 bases). The TCR comes from a man aged 50-59 years who received an inactivated influenza vaccine. Specimen: PBMCs from blood, collected on the day of vaccination. The CDR3 loop is CSARTDTRNAPQHF. The DNA for the CDR3 is TGCAGTGCTAGGACGGACACCCGCAACGCGCCCCAGCATTTT.